The 10 T cell receptor beta chains below come from one sample, sequenced in a study of OX40 agonist ivuxolimab in advanced cancers. The table came from immunoSEQ multiplex PCR; TCRdb's copy has only in-frame clones and leaves some out. The repertoire holds tens of thousands of clones, with about 87% as singletons. Sample: CD4+ or CD8+ T cells sorted from blood, taken in a trial of the OX40 agonist ivuxolimab. These receptors originate from an adult with an advanced solid tumor such as melanoma, head and neck, liver or kidney cancer.

About this clone itself: The junction departs from the called germline gene at one end, perhaps through a read error. The V call is TRBV6-9, the J call TRBJ1-2; D is unresolved. The CDR3 runs 13 residues. Germline V gene sequence: CDR1 MNHGY, CDR2 SVAAGI. In nucleotides, the CDR3 is TGTGCCAGCAGTTACTCAGTGGGGTATGACTACACCTTC. Translating it yields CASSYSVGYDYTF.

V gene TRBV10-3 combines with J gene TRBJ1-1; D not resolved. Germline values: CDR1 ENHRY, CDR2 SYGVKD. This CDR3 has 13 amino acids. V was clipped by 3 bases and J by 8 bases, with 13 bases between them. Here the CDR3 DNA reads TGTGCCATCAGTGACCCGGCTGCTATCGAAGCTTTCTTT. Protein product: CAISDPAAIEAFF.

The chain links TRBV11-1 to TRBJ1-2, with unresolved D. Germline-derived CDR1 and CDR2 are SGHAT and FQDESV (reference sequence). Trimming shortened V by 3 bases and J by 1 base, and 6 bases separated the two germline ends. There are 13 residues in the CDR3. CDR3 amino acids: CASSFEDNYGYTF. CDR3 nucleotide sequence: TGTGCCAGCAGCTTTGAGGATAACTATGGCTACACCTTC.

This rearrangement joins TRBV10-2 to TRBJ2-1; 10 positions agree with TRBD2. V dropped 2 bases and J dropped 11; count of bases not matched to a gene: 9. There are 15 residues in the CDR3. Germline V gene data show CDR1 as WSHSY and CDR2 as SAAADI. CDR3 sequence reads: CASSEGRAGGPKQFF. CDR3 DNA sequence: TGCGCCAGCAGTGAGGGGCGAGCGGGAGGGCCGAAGCAGTTCTTC.

The V and J genes are TRBV6-5 and TRBJ2-2, with 8 bases aligning to TRBD1. V lost 6 bases and J lost 4; bases outside the gene matches: 7. CDR3 size: 15 residues. In germline, CDR1 is MNHEY, CDR2 SVGAGI. The CDR3 coding sequence is TGTGCCAGCAGGGCAGACAGGGGAGGCACCGGGGAGCTGTTTTTT. Amino acid sequence: CASRADRGGTGELFF.

This chain connects TRBV11-3 to TRBJ2-5, with D possibly TRBD1 on 6 matching bases. The CDR3 extends over 13 amino acids. Trimming removed 4 bases from V and 2 bases from J, with 8 bases in between. CDR1 and CDR2 from the germline V gene are SGHNT and YENEEA. The CDR3 here is CASSSDRQETQYF. In DNA, the CDR3 is TGTGCCAGCAGCTCCGACAGGCAAGAGACCCAGTACTTC.

The V call is TRBV29-1, the J call TRBJ2-3; perhaps TRBD2 as D (6 bases). The CDR3 is 13 amino acids. Germline-derived CDR1 and CDR2 are SQVTM and ANQGSEA. Trimming stripped 4 bases from V and 3 bases from J, with 11 bases between. CDR3 bases: TGCAGCGTTGGGCCTAGCGCTACAGATACGCAGTATTTT. Protein sequence: CSVGPSATDTQYF.

The V and J genes are TRBV7-3 and TRBJ2-4; D call uncertain. The CDR3 contains 17 residues. Per the germline V gene, CDR1 is SGHTA and CDR2 is FQGTGA. V gave up 2 bases and J gave up 0 bases, with 14 bases separating them. CDR3 loop: CASSLSWSNRAKNIQYF. CDR3 bases: TGTGCCAGCAGCTTATCCTGGTCGAACAGAGCCAAAAACATTCAGTACTTC.

The gene calls are TRBV5-1 and TRBJ1-1, with D perhaps TRBD1 (6 bases). The CDR3 is made up of 12 amino acids. Deletions cut 4 bases from V and 5 bases from J, with 9 bases between. The germline CDR1 and CDR2 sequences are SGHRS and YFSETQ. The CDR3 sequence is CASSAQGTEAFF. The CDR3 DNA sequence: TGCGCCAGCAGCGCCCAGGGGACTGAAGCTTTCTTT.

V is TRBV10-1 and J is TRBJ2-1, with 10 positions matching TRBD2. The CDR3 has 14 residues. The germline V gene encodes CDR1 WNHNN and CDR2 SYGVQD (reference sequence). Unmatched junction bases numbered 6, after V lost 4 bases and J lost 9 bases. CDR3 sequence: CASSASGSGGEQFF. The CDR3, as DNA: TGCGCCAGCAGTGCTAGCGGGAGCGGGGGTGAGCAGTTCTTC.